These T cell receptor beta chains were read from a single sample in a study of T cell responses to AZD1222 COVID-19 vaccine. TCRdb keeps only in-frame clones here, not all; method: immunoSEQ multiplex PCR. The sample includes about 120,000 clones, around 85% of them seen just once. The material sequenced was peripheral blood, taken on day 0 of MenACWY control vaccination. The receptors were sampled from an adult in good health. Each CDR3 is given with its conserved first and last residue. D genes are given only for firm matches. Only part of the rows carry a size: once, few, many, or a class if the clone is expanded.

J,D,size,V,DNA,CDR3
TRBJ2-7,TRBD1,.,TRBV6-5,TGTGCCAGCAGCCTGGCAGGGGGCTCCTACGAGCAGTACTTC,CASSLAGGSYEQYF
TRBJ1-6,.,once,TRBV27,TGTGCCAGCAGTTTGGATCCCGCCGGGTCTGATTCACCCCTCCACTTT,CASSLDPAGSDSPLHF
TRBJ1-4,.,.,TRBV9,TGTGCCAGCAGCGTGGGGACCCTTAATGAAAAACTGTTTTTT,CASSVGTLNEKLFF
TRBJ1-6,TRBD1,once,TRBV2,TGTGCCAGCAGTGGGGGACAGCCTGTCTATAATTCACCCCTCCACTTT,CASSGGQPVYNSPLHF
TRBJ2-1,TRBD2,.,TRBV3-1/TRBV3-2,TGTGCCAGCAGCCCTGGGACTAGCGGCCTAGAGCAGTTCTTC,CASSPGTSGLEQFF
TRBJ1-6,.,.,TRBV12-3/TRBV12-4,TGTGCCAGCAGTTTCGGCGGGGAGTCACCCCTCCACTTT,CASSFGGESPLHF
TRBJ1-2,.,.,TRBV28,TGTGCCAGCAGTTCAGGGGTCGGTAACTATGGCTACACCTTC,CASSSGVGNYGYTF
TRBJ2-2,.,.,TRBV9,TGTGCCAGCAGCTTACAGGGGAACACCGGGGAGCTGTTTTTT,CASSLQGNTGELFF
TRBJ1-4,.,.,TRBV4-3,TGCGCCAGCAGCCAAGGGCCCCTTAATGAAAAACTGTTTTTT,CASSQGPLNEKLFF
TRBJ1-6,.,.,TRBV30,TGTGCCTGGACCCAAGGACTAGTCTCACCCCTCCACTTT,CAWTQGLVSPLHF
TRBJ2-2,TRBD1,.,TRBV6-5,TGTGCCAGCAGAAGAGGACAGGGTGTCACCGGGGAGCTGTTTTTT,CASRRGQGVTGELFF
TRBJ2-5,TRBD1,.,TRBV7-8,TGTGCCAGCAGCTTCACAGGGGGCAGAGAGACCCAGTACTTC,CASSFTGGRETQYF
TRBJ1-2,TRBD1,few,TRBV5-1,TGCGCCAGCAGGGACGAAAGACAGGGGTCGTCCTATGGCTACACCTTC,CASRDERQGSSYGYTF
TRBJ1-6,.,.,TRBV6-6,TGTGCCAGCATGCCGACGGATGGCACCTATAATTCACCCCTCCACTTT,CASMPTDGTYNSPLHF
TRBJ1-6,.,.,TRBV19,TGTGCCAGTCGAAAGGATTGGGCTTCACCCCTCCACTTT,CASRKDWASPLHF
TRBJ1-3,TRBD1,.,TRBV15,TGTGCCACCAGCACAGACAGGGGCAGTGGAAACACCATATATTTT,CATSTDRGSGNTIYF
TRBJ2-5,.,.,TRBV5-1,TGCGCCAGCAGCTTGACAGGATTAGAGACCCAGTACTTC,CASSLTGLETQYF
TRBJ1-2,TRBD1,.,TRBV5-4,TGTGCCAGCGCCGGACAGGGGTGGGATGGCTACACCTTC,CASAGQGWDGYTF
TRBJ1-2,TRBD1,.,TRBV10-2,TGCGCCAGCAGCTATAACCGGGACAGCTTTAACTATGGCTACACCTTC,CASSYNRDSFNYGYTF
TRBJ2-7,.,.,TRBV20-1,TGCAGTGCTAGAGACTCCTACGAGCAGTACTTC,CSARDSYEQYF
TRBJ2-5,TRBD1,.,TRBV18,TGTGCCAGCTCACCCGGGACAGGGTGGGAGGAGACCCAGTACTTC,CASSPGTGWEETQYF
TRBJ1-6,.,.,TRBV6-5,TGTGCCAGCAGTTACTCCTATACAGTATTTAATTCACCCCTCCACTTT,CASSYSYTVFNSPLHF
TRBJ1-2,TRBD1,.,TRBV7-2,TGTGCCAGCAGCCAAAACAGGGGCTATGGCTACACCTTC,CASSQNRGYGYTF
TRBJ2-5,TRBD1,.,TRBV7-6,TGTGCCAGCAGCCAACCGGGACAGGGCACGGAGACCCAGTACTTC,CASSQPGQGTETQYF
TRBJ2-3,.,.,TRBV7-2,TGTGCCAGCAGCCAGTGGGCCGTAGCGGTAATGAGCACAGATACGCAGTATTTT,CASSQWAVAVMSTDTQYF
TRBJ1-3,TRBD1,.,TRBV24-1,TGTGCCACCAGTGGGCAGGGGGTATCTGGAAACACCATATATTTT,CATSGQGVSGNTIYF
TRBJ1-5,TRBD1,.,TRBV10-3,TGTGCCATCAGTGGCGACAGGGGAGTTCAGCCCCAGCATTTT,CAISGDRGVQPQHF
TRBJ1-2,.,.,TRBV11-2,TGTGCCAGCAGCTTGCAAGGGATTTTGGGCTATGGCTACACCTTC,CASSLQGILGYGYTF
TRBJ2-1,.,.,TRBV28,TGTGCCAGCAGCCGACCCCCCGAGCAGTTCTTC,CASSRPPEQFF
TRBJ2-7,.,.,TRBV4-3,TGCGCCAGCAGCCAAGATACAGGCTCCTACGAGCAGTACTTC,CASSQDTGSYEQYF
TRBJ1-4,.,.,TRBV7-6,TGTGCCAGCAGCTTAAACGAGGGGTTCGGGGAAAAACTGTTTTTT,CASSLNEGFGEKLFF
TRBJ2-5,TRBD1,.,TRBV18,TGTGCCAGCTCTGACAGGGGGCGCAAAGAGACCCAGTACTTC,CASSDRGRKETQYF
TRBJ2-1,.,.,TRBV11-2,TGTGCCAGCAGCTTACTAGGGGGGGTCTCCTACAATGAGCAGTTCTTC,CASSLLGGVSYNEQFF
TRBJ2-5,.,.,TRBV5-1,TGCGCCAGCAGCCTGGGACCGAGACCGGAGGAGACCCAGTACTTC,CASSLGPRPEETQYF
TRBJ1-1,TRBD1,.,TRBV18,TGTGCCAGCTCACCACCGTTGGGAGGGGGCATGAACGCTGAAGCTTTCTTT,CASSPPLGGGMNAEAFF
TRBJ2-5,.,.,TRBV4-1,TGCGCCAGCAGCCAAGGGGGCCAACGAGAGACCCAGTACTTC,CASSQGGQRETQYF
TRBJ1-5,.,.,TRBV6-2/TRBV6-3,TGTGCCAGCAGTTACGCGGGGTTGCAGCCCCAGCATTTT,CASSYAGLQPQHF